Reported below is one T cell receptor (beta chain). Trimming left V 3 bases short and J 8 bases short, with 19 bases between. The V gene's germline CDR1 is LNHDA and CDR2 SQIVND (reference sequence). CDR3 length: 15 residues. The record originates from a study of blood T cell repertoires in COVID-19. Assay: immunoSEQ multiplex PCR; the TCRdb copy retains only in-frame clones and omits some. The table lists 250,000 to 350,000 clones, about 85% of them singletons. V and J are TRBV19 and TRBJ1-2; no reliable D call. The clonotype originates from a human donor with COVID-19, enrolled during active disease. The donor label of this sample is uncertain. Sequences were obtained from peripheral blood. The CDR3 DNA is TGTGCCAGTAGTATTCGGCCGTCCGGGGAGAGCGGCTACACCTTC. Its protein product is CASSIRPSGESGYTF.